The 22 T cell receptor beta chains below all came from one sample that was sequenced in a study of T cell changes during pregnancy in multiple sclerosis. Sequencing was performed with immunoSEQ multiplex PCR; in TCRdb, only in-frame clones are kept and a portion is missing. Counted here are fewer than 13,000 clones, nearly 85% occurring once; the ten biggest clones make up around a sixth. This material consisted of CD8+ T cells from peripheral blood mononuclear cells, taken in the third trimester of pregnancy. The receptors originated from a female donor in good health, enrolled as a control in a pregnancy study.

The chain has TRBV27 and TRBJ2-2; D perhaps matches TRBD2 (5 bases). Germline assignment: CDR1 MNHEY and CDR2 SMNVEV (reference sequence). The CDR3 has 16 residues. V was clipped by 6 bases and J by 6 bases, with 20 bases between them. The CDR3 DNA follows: TGTGCCAGCAGCCACTACGGCGGGCCAGTGGCCGGGGAGCTGTTTTTT. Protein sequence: CASSHYGGPVAGELFF.

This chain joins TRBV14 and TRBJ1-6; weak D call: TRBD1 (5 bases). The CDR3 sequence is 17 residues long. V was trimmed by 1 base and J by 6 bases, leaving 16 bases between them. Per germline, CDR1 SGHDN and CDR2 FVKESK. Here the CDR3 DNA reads TGTGCCAGCAGCCAAGGGCCCGGGGGAGTGGGTAATTCACCCCTCCACTTT. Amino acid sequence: CASSQGPGGVGNSPLHF.

The CDR3 region is CASSLVQRGSYNEQFF. The DNA for the CDR3 is TGTGCCAGCAGCTTAGTTCAGCGGGGCTCCTACAATGAGCAGTTCTTC. This chain links TRBV7-6 with TRBJ2-1; TRBD2 aligns across 7 bases. V dropped 1 base and J dropped 0; count of bases not matched to a gene: 3. Germline V gene sequence: CDR1 SGHVS, CDR2 FNYEAQ. There are 16 residues in the CDR3.

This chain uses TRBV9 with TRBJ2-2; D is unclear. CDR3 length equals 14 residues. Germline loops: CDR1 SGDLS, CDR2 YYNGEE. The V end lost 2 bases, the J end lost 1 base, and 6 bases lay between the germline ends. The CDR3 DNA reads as TGTGCCAGCAGCGTCTCGGGGAACACCGGGGAGCTGTTTTTT. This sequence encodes CASSVSGNTGELFF.

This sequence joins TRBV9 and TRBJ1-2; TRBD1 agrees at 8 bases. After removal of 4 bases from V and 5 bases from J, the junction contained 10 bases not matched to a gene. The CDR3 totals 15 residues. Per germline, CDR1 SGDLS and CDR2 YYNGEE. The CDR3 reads CASSSQQGGRYGYTF. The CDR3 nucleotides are TGTGCCAGCAGCTCCCAACAGGGGGGCCGTTATGGCTACACCTTC.

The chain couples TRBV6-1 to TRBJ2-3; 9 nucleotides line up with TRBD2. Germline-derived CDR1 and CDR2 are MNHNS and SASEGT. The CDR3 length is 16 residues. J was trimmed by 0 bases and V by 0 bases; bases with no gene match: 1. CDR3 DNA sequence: TGTGCCAGCAGTGAAGCTAGCGGGGGTAGCACAGATACGCAGTATTTT. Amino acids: CASSEASGGSTDTQYF.

The CDR3 sequence is CASSVEGNTEAFF. CDR3 DNA sequence: TGTGCCAGTAGTGTTGAGGGGAACACTGAAGCTTTCTTT. The chain links TRBV19 to TRBJ1-1; D is unresolved. This CDR3 contains 13 residues. V was shortened by 5 bases and J by 1 base, with 8 bases between the two germline ends. Germline CDR1 and CDR2: LNHDA and SQIVND (reference sequence).

CDR3 sequence: CASSTGTGAEKLFF. Here the CDR3 DNA reads TGTGCCAGCAGCACCGGGACAGGGGCTGAAAAACTGTTTTTT. The gene calls are TRBV2 and TRBJ1-4, with 10 bases aligning to TRBD1. The CDR3 is 14 amino acids. V dropped 6 bases and J dropped 7; count of bases not matched to a gene: 5. Looked up from germline, CDR1 is SNHLY and CDR2 is FYNNEI.

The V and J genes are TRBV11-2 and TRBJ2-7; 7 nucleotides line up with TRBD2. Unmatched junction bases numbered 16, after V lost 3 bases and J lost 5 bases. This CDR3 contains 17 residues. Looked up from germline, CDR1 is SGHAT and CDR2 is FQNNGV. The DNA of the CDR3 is TGTGCCAGCAGCTTGAGAGCCAGCCGGACTAGTATAAACGAGCAGTACTTC. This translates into CASSLRASRTSINEQYF. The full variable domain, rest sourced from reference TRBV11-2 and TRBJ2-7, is EAGVAQSPRYKIIEKRQSVAFWCNPISGHATLYWYQQILGQGPKLLIQFQNNGVVDDSQLPKDRFSAERLKGVDSTLKIQPAKLEDSAVYLCASSLRASRTSINEQYFGPGTRLTVT.

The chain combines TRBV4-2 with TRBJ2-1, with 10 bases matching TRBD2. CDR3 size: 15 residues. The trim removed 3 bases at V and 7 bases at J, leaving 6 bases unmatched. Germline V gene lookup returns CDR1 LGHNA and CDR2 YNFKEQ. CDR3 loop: CASSHPGLARNEQFF. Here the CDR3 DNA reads TGTGCCAGCAGCCACCCGGGACTAGCGAGAAATGAGCAGTTCTTC.

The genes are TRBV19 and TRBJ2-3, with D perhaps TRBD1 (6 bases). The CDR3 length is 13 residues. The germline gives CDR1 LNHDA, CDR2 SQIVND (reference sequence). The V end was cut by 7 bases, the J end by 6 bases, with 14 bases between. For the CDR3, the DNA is TGTGCCAGTATAGGCAGGGGCCCCGATACGCAGTATTTT. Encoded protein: CASIGRGPDTQYF.

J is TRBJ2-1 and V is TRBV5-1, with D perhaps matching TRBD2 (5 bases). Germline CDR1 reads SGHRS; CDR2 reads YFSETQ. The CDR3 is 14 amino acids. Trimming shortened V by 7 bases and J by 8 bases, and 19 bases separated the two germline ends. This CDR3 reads CASAPGYKVDEQFF. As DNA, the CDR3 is TGCGCCAGCGCCCCGGGGTATAAGGTTGATGAGCAGTTCTTC.

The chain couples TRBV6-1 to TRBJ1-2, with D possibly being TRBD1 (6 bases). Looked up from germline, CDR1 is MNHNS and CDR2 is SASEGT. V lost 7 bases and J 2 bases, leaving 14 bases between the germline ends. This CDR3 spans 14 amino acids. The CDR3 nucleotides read TGTGCCAGCAAGGGGGAGGGCAGGAACTATGGCTACACCTTC. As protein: CASKGEGRNYGYTF.

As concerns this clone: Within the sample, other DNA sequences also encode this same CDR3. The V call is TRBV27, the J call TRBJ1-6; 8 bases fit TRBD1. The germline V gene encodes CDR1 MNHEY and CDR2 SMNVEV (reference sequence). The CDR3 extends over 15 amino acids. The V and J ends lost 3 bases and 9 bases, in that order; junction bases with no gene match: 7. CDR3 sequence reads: CASSFDRGGGSPLHF. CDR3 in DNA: TGTGCCAGCAGTTTTGACAGGGGAGGAGGTTCACCCCTCCACTTT.

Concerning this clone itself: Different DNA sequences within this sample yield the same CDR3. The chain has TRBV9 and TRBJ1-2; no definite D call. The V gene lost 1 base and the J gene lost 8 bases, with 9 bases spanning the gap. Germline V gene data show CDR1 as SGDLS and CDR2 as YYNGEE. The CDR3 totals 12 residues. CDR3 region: CASSVRGGGYTF. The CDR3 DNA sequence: TGTGCCAGCAGCGTAAGAGGAGGCGGCTACACCTTC.

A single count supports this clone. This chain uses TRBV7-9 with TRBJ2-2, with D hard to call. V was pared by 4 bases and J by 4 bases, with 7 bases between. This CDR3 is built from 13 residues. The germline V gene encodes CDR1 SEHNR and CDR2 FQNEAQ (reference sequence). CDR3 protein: CASSSTTTGELFF. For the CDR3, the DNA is TGTGCCAGCAGCTCCACTACCACCGGGGAGCTGTTTTTT.

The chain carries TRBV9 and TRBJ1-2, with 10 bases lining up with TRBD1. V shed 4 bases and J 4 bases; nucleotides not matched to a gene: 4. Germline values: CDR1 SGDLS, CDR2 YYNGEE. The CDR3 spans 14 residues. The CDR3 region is CASSTRTGGYGYTF. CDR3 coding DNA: TGTGCCAGCAGCACCAGGACAGGGGGCTATGGCTACACCTTC.

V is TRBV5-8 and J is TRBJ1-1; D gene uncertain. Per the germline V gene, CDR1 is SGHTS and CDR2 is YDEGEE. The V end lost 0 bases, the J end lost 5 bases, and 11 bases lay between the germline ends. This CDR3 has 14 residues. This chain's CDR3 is CASSLVQSDTEAFF. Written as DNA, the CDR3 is TGTGCCAGCAGCTTGGTACAGTCGGATACTGAAGCTTTCTTT.

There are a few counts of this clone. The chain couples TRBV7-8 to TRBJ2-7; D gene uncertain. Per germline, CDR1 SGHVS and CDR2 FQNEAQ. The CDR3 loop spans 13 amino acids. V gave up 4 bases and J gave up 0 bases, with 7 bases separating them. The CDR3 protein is CASSYTSSYEQYF. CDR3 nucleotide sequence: TGTGCCAGCAGCTACACAAGCTCCTACGAGCAGTACTTC.

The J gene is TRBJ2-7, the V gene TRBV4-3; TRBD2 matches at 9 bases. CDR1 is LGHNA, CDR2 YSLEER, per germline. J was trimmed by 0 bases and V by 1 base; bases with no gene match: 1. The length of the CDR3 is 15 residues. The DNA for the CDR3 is TGCGCCAGCAGCCAAGGGACTAGCGTCTCCTACGAGCAGTACTTC. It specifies CASSQGTSVSYEQYF.

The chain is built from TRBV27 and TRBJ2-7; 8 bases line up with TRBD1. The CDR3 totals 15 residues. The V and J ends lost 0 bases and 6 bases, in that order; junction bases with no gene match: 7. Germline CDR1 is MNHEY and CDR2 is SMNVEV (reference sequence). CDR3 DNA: TGTGCCAGCAGTTTATCCCCGACAGGGGTCGGCGAGCAGTACTTC. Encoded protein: CASSLSPTGVGEQYF.

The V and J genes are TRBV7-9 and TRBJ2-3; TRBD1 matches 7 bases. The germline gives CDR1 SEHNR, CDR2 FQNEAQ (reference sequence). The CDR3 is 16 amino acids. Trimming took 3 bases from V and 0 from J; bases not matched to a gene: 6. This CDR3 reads CASSFPTGESTDTQYF. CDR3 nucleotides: TGTGCCAGCAGCTTCCCCACAGGGGAAAGCACAGATACGCAGTATTTT.